The following is a TCR beta chain sequence with its context. The entry originates in a study of T cell changes during pregnancy in multiple sclerosis. The assay was immunoSEQ multiplex PCR, and TCRdb's table has in-frame clones only and misses some. The data hold about 40,000 clones, with around 90% observed a single time. The TCR originated in a female donor with multiple sclerosis, enrolled in a pregnancy study. The sequenced sample was CD4+ T cells from peripheral blood mononuclear cells, obtained before pregnancy.

CDR3 sequence (DNA): TGTGCCAGCAGCTTTAGCGTTTACGGGACAGGCACCGGGGAGCTGTTTTTT. Encoded protein: CASSFSVYGTGTGELFF. The V and J genes are TRBV13 and TRBJ2-2; 8 nucleotides agree with TRBD1. The V gene end was trimmed by 3 bases and the J gene end by 4 bases; junction bases not matched to a gene: 10. The CDR3 loop spans 17 amino acids. Germline V gives CDR1 PRHDT, CDR2 FYEKMQ (reference sequence).